Sequencing of this T cell receptor (beta chain) was carried out in a study of metastatic and nonmetastatic thyroid tumors. Original methodology: Differences in CDR3 between clinicopathological groups were drawn on to build a classifier intended to discriminate distant-metastatic papillary thyroid cancer patients. TCRdb re-analyzed the PCR reads using MiXCR. TCRdb assigned the V and J calls; the authors' analysis was not used. The sample has some 17,000 clones; around 23% are singletons. The CDR3 is 16 residues long. The trim removed 3 bases at V and 9 bases at J, leaving 10 bases unmatched. Germline lookup yields CDR1 SGHVS and CDR2 FNYEAQ. Every patient was untreated before thyroid surgery. Study observations and caveats: It was reportedly found that TCR beta diversity was significantly higher in malignant thyroid tumors than in benign nodules, a difference seen in both blood and tumor samples.

Worth noting for this clone: Antigen specificity is unknown.

The receptor was derived from a female donor with papillary thyroid cancer or a benign thyroid nodule (not recorded which). Some clones in this sample may be carry-over from other donors' samples. Material: adjacent normal tissue. The chain uses TRBV7-6 and TRBJ2-1; 11 bases agree with TRBD2. CDR3 amino acids: CASSFIAGGTAREQFF. The DNA of the CDR3 is TGTGCCAGCAGCTTCATAGCGGGGGGGACCGCGCGTGAGCAGTTCTTC. Combining the CDR3 with reference TRBV7-6 and TRBJ2-1 gives the whole variable domain GAGVSQSPRYKVTKRGQDVALRCDPISGHVSLYWYRQALGQGPEFLTYFNYEAQQDKSGLPNDRFSAERPEGSISTLTIQRTEQRDSAMYRCASSFIAGGTAREQFFGPGTRLTVL.